Listed below are T cell receptor beta chains from one sample, sequenced in a study of T-cell reconstitution after alpha-beta-depleted transplantation in children. TCRdb called the PCR reads again in MiXCR, with one record for every CDR3 protein. The sample consists of around 94,000 distinct CDR3 sequences, 6% to 9% of them appearing once. Sequenced here: PBMCs, sampled before TCRalphabeta/CD19-depleted stem cell transplant. These receptors were collected from a boy between 2 and 10 years old with acute lymphoblastic leukemia, due to receive a stem cell transplant. CDR3s include the opening cysteine and the closing phenylalanine or tryptophan. The D gene is left open where the match is weak. Expanded clones are given a class, and other clones once, few, many or no size at all.

j_call,d_call,clone_size,v_call,cdr3_aa,cdr3_nt
TRBJ2-5,TRBD1,-,TRBV28,CASSWTGAQETQYF,TGTGCCAGCAGTTGGACAGGGGCGCAGGAGACCCAGTACTTC
TRBJ2-6,-,many,TRBV20-1,CSARSASGANVLTF,TGCAGCGCCCGCTCGGCCTCTGGGGCCAACGTCCTGACTTTC
TRBJ2-1,-,many,TRBV28,CASSLVSGPYNEQFF,TGTGCCAGCAGTTTAGTTAGCGGTCCCTACAATGAGCAGTTCTTC
TRBJ2-5,-,many,TRBV7-9,CASSDGTQRWETQYF,TGTGCCAGCAGCGACGGGACGCAGAGGTGGGAGACCCAGTACTTC
TRBJ2-1,TRBD2,few,TRBV18,CASSPRLAGVGEQFF,TGTGCCAGCTCACCACGACTAGCGGGGGTGGGTGAGCAGTTCTTC
TRBJ2-1,-,large,TRBV7-9,CASSLGPASSLTNEQFF,TGTGCCAGCAGCTTGGGCCCCGCGTCGTCCCTTACGAATGAGCAGTTCTTC
TRBJ2-1,-,-,TRBV7-2,CASSLVYLSYKEQFF,TGTGCCAGCAGCTTAGTGTACCTCTCCTACAAAGAGCAGTTCTTC
TRBJ2-1,TRBD2,many,TRBV29-1,CSVAGLAGGFNYNEQFF,TGCAGCGTTGCGGGACTAGCGGGGGGGTTCAACTACAATGAGCAGTTCTTC
TRBJ1-1,-,many,TRBV7-8,CASSPGLPNTEAFF,TGTGCCAGCAGCCCTGGACTGCCGAACACTGAAGCTTTCTTT
TRBJ2-7,-,many,TRBV5-1,CASSLLPNPIYEQYF,TGCGCCAGCAGCTTGCTCCCCAACCCCATCTACGAGCAGTACTTC
TRBJ1-1,TRBD1,few,TRBV20-1,CSGGQGRTGKAFF,TGCAGTGGAGGACAGGGGCGGACTGGGAAAGCTTTCTTT
TRBJ2-7,-,many,TRBV5-4,CASSLGWAGLTEQYF,TGTGCCAGCAGCTTGGGGTGGGCAGGACTAACAGAGCAGTACTTC
TRBJ2-1,-,many,TRBV3-1,CASSQGGSVGVQFF,TGTGCCAGCAGCCAAGGGGGGTCCGTAGGGGTGCAGTTCTTC
TRBJ1-1,-,many,TRBV20-1,CSARDPGVNTEAFF,TGCAGTGCTAGAGATCCAGGGGTGAACACTGAAGCTTTCTTT
TRBJ1-2,TRBD1,-,TRBV5-8,CASSPDRVYGYTF,TGTGCCAGCAGCCCGGACAGGGTCTATGGCTACACCTTC
TRBJ2-3,TRBD2,-,TRBV5-1,CASRRRTSGGSTDTQYF,TGCGCCAGCAGGAGGAGGACTAGCGGGGGCAGCACAGATACGCAGTATTTT
TRBJ2-5,TRBD1,many,TRBV7-2,CASSLQGLRETQYF,TGTGCCAGCAGCCTACAGGGGCTTAGGGAGACCCAGTACTTC
TRBJ2-1,TRBD2,many,TRBV7-2,CASSLGRSGGADEQFF,TGTGCCAGCAGCTTAGGCCGCAGCGGGGGGGCAGATGAGCAGTTCTTC
TRBJ2-5,TRBD2,many,TRBV7-2,CASSSRGERETQYF,TGTGCCAGCAGCTCCCGGGGGGAGAGGGAGACCCAGTACTTC
TRBJ1-1,-,few,TRBV18,CASSPQDEAFF,TGTGCCAGCTCACCACAGGATGAAGCTTTCTTT
TRBJ1-1,-,-,TRBV5-1,CASSLVQNLNTEAFF,TGCGCCAGCAGCTTGGTTCAGAATCTGAACACTGAAGCTTTCTTT
TRBJ2-3,TRBD2,-,TRBV6-5,CASSYGGVPDTQYF,TGTGCCAGCAGTTACGGGGGGGTACCAGATACGCAGTATTTT
TRBJ2-5,TRBD1,few,TRBV4-3,CASSQGLGTGGYQETQYF,TGCGCCAGCAGCCAGGGGTTAGGGACAGGGGGGTACCAAGAGACCCAGTACTTC
TRBJ1-2,TRBD1,-,TRBV7-3,CASSLTPMTGPYGYTF,TGTGCCAGCAGCTTAACGCCCATGACAGGGCCCTACGGCTACACCTTC
TRBJ2-5,-,-,TRBV5-4,CASSFEGPRETQYF,TGTGCCAGCAGCTTTGAGGGTCCGCGGGAGACCCAGTACTTC
TRBJ2-7,-,many,TRBV12-3/TRBV12-4,CASSFNSAYEQYF,TGTGCCAGCAGTTTCAACAGCGCCTACGAGCAGTACTTC
TRBJ2-3,-,many,TRBV6-2/TRBV6-3,CASSYVPEGLILAHLDTQYF,TGTGCCAGCAGTTACGTCCCGGAAGGTCTTATACTTGCTCACTTAGATACGCAGTATTTT
TRBJ1-4,TRBD1,-,TRBV25-1,CASSQTGANEKLFF,TGTGCCAGCAGTCAGACAGGGGCGAATGAAAAACTGTTTTTT
TRBJ1-3,-,few,TRBV7-2,CASSLGGYGNTIYF,TGTGCCAGCAGCTTAGGAGGGTACGGAAACACCATATATTTT
TRBJ2-7,-,many,TRBV7-8,CASSQGQRLYEQYF,TGTGCCAGCAGCCAAGGACAGCGCCTTTACGAGCAGTACTTC
TRBJ1-1,-,few,TRBV20-1,CSARDEQGGGTEAFF,TGCAGTGCTAGAGATGAGCAAGGGGGGGGGACTGAAGCTTTCTTT
TRBJ1-4,-,many,TRBV6-1,CASSEQAGNNEKLFF,TGTGCCAGCAGTGAACAGGCGGGGAATAATGAAAAACTGTTTTTT
TRBJ2-4,TRBD1,few,TRBV3-1,CASTTAGTENIQYF,TGTGCCAGCACCACCGCCGGGACAGAAAACATTCAGTACTTC
TRBJ2-3,TRBD2,many,TRBV9,CASSVSAGPTDTQYF,TGTGCCAGCAGCGTATCAGCGGGGCCCACAGATACGCAGTATTTT
TRBJ2-1,-,many,TRBV12-3/TRBV12-4,CASSGSYNEQFF,TGTGCCAGCTCGGGGTCTTACAATGAGCAGTTCTTC
TRBJ2-1,TRBD2,few,TRBV20-1,CSARGTSGGPYNEQFF,TGCAGTGCTAGAGGGACTAGCGGGGGCCCGTACAATGAGCAGTTCTTC
TRBJ1-6,-,many,TRBV9,CASSVGRAGNSPLHF,TGTGCCAGCAGCGTAGGAAGGGCAGGGAATTCACCCCTCCACTTT